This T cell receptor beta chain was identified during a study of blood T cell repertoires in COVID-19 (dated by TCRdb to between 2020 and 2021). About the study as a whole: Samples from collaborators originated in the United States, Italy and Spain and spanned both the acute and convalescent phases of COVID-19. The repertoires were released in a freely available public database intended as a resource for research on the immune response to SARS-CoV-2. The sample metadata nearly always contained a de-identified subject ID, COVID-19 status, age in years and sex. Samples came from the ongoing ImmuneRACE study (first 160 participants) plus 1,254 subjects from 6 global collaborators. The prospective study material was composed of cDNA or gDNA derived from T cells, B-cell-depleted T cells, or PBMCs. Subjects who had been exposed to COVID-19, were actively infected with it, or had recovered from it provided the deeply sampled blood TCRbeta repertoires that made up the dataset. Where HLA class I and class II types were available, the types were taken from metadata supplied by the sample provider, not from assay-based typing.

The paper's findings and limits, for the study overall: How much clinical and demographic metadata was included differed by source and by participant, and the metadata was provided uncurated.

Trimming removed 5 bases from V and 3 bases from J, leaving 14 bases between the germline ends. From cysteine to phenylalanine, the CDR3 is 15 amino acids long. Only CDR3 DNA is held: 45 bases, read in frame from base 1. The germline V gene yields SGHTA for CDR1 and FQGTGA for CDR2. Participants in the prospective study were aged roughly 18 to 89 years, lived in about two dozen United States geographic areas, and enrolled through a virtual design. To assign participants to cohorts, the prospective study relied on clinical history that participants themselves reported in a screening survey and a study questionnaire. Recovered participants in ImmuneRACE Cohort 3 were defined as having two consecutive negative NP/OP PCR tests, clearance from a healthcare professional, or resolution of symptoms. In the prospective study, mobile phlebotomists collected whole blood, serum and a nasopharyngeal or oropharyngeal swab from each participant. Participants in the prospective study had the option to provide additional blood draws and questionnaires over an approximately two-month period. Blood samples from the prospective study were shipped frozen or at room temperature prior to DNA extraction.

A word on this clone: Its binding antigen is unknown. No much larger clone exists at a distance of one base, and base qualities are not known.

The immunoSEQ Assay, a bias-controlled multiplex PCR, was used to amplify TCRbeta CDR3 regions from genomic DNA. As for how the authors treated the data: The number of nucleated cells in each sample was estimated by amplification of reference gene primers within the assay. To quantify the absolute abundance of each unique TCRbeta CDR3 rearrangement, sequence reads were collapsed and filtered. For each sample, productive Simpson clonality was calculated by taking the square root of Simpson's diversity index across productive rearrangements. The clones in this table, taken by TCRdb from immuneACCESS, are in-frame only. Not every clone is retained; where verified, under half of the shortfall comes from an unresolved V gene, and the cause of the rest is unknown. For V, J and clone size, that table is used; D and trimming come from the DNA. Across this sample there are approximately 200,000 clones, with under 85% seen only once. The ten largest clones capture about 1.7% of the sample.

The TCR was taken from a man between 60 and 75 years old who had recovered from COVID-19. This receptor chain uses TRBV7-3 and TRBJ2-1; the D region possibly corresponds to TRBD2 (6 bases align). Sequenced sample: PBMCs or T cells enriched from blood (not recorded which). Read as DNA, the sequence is TGTGCCAGCAGCGCTCGGGGAGGCGTCTACAATGAGCAGTTCTTC. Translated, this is CASSARGGVYNEQFF.